A selection of T cell receptor beta chains follows, all from one sample in a study of vaccination and CD4 T cells after COVID-19. Antigens for these TCRs are unknown. From the PCR reads, TCRdb called clonotypes with MiXCR, one entry per CDR3 protein. The table lists almost 20,000 distinct CDR3 sequences, about 44% of them singletons. The source material was CD4+ T cells from blood, cultured in vitro, sampled before SARS-CoV-2 vaccination. These receptors originate from a human donor who had recovered from COVID-19. Both conserved end residues are part of each CDR3. The D gene is left open where the match is weak. A row's size may be missing; if present it is once, few, many or a size class.

size	D	V	J	CDR3	DNA
NA	NA	TRBV12-1	TRBJ1-5	CASSSSGVICPHNNQPQHF	TGTGCCAGCAGCTCATCCGGGGTAATTTGTCCACACAACAATCAGCCCCAGCATTTT
NA	NA	TRBV19	TRBJ1-2	CASSTGGYGYTF	TGTGCCAGTAGTACTGGAGGCTATGGCTACACCTTC
NA	NA	TRBV6-2/TRBV6-3	TRBJ2-7	CASSYSFENYEQYF	TGTGCCAGCAGTTACTCGTTCGAAAACTACGAGCAGTACTTC
few	NA	TRBV11-1	TRBJ2-5	CASRLGHSDQETQYF	TGTGCCAGCAGGTTGGGACACAGCGACCAAGAGACCCAGTACTTC
few	NA	TRBV6-4	TRBJ1-2	CASSDGETDGYGYTF	TGTGCCAGCAGTGACGGAGAGACAGACGGATATGGCTACACCTTC
NA	TRBD1	TRBV7-2	TRBJ2-2	CASSASGGYTGELFF	TGTGCCAGCAGCGCCTCAGGGGGTTACACCGGGGAGCTGTTTTTT
once	NA	TRBV6-5	TRBJ1-1	CASSYRQFGGNTEAFF	TGCGCCAGCAGTTACCGACAGTTCGGGGGGAACACTGAAGCTTTCTTT
NA	NA	TRBV20-1	TRBJ1-2	CSASTGASDYGYTF	TGCAGTGCTAGTACGGGGGCTTCGGACTATGGCTACACCTTC
NA	NA	TRBV2	TRBJ2-5	CASRPRTGAETQYF	TGTGCCAGCAGGCCTAGGACTGGGGCGGAGACCCAGTACTTC
NA	TRBD1	TRBV10-3	TRBJ1-2	CAISEVTGTGSFGYTF	TGTGCCATCAGTGAGGTAACCGGGACAGGGAGTTTTGGCTACACCTTC
few	NA	TRBV11-3	TRBJ1-1	CASSFSKLGTRNTEAFF	TGTGCCAGCAGCTTCTCTAAACTAGGAACACGGAACACTGAAGCTTTCTTT
NA	NA	TRBV6-2/TRBV6-3	TRBJ2-1	CASSQTWNEQFF	TGTGCCAGCAGTCAGACATGGAATGAGCAGTTCTTC
once	NA	TRBV20-1	TRBJ1-6	CSASHRGGTSPLHF	TGCAGTGCCAGTCACCGGGGGGGGACTTCACCCCTCCACTTT
NA	NA	TRBV6-1	TRBJ1-2	CASTAAGRYTF	TGTGCCAGCACCGCCGCAGGCCGCTACACCTTC
NA	NA	TRBV2	TRBJ2-1	CASSEGTRNEQFF	TGTGCCAGCAGTGAAGGAACCCGTAATGAGCAGTTCTTC
NA	NA	TRBV10-3	TRBJ1-6	CAISPGTAYNSPLHF	TGTGCCATCAGCCCCGGGACGGCATATAATTCACCCCTCCACTTT
NA	NA	TRBV28	TRBJ2-7	CASSPSRSYEQYF	TGTGCCAGCAGTCCCTCAAGATCCTACGAGCAGTACTTC
few	NA	TRBV12-3/TRBV12-4	TRBJ2-5	CASTPARRETQYF	TGTGCCAGCACCCCAGCCCGAAGGGAGACCCAGTACTTC
few	NA	TRBV20-1	TRBJ1-2	CSARDTGEGGYTF	TGCAGTGCTAGAGACACCGGGGAAGGCGGCTACACCTTC
once	NA	TRBV6-1	TRBJ2-7	CASRGHRDQYF	TGTGCCAGCAGGGGTCATAGGGACCAGTACTTC
few	NA	TRBV27	TRBJ1-2	CASRLVTGSGYTF	TGTGCCAGCAGGCTAGTTACAGGGTCTGGCTACACCTTC
NA	NA	TRBV6-5	TRBJ1-1	CASSYAGSEAFF	TGTGCCAGCAGTTACGCCGGGTCTGAAGCTTTCTTT
NA	TRBD1	TRBV10-3	TRBJ2-1	CAISEGTGYNEQFF	TGTGCCATCAGTGAAGGGACAGGATACAATGAGCAGTTCTTC
few	NA	TRBV21-1	TRBJ2-3	CASRPNRGNRTDTQYF	TGTGCCAGCAGACCCAACAGGGGGAACCGTACAGATACGCAGTATTTT
NA	NA	TRBV7-2	TRBJ1-2	CASSRFQIANYGYTF	TGTGCCAGCAGCCGATTCCAGATTGCTAACTATGGCTACACCTTC
NA	TRBD2	TRBV28	TRBJ2-5	CASSFPGLAGKETQYF	TGTGCCAGCAGTTTCCCGGGACTAGCGGGTAAAGAGACCCAGTACTTC
NA	TRBD2	TRBV20-1	TRBJ2-7	CSASQPGTSGRAPYEQYF	TGCAGTGCTAGTCAGCCCGGGACTAGCGGGAGGGCCCCCTACGAGCAGTACTTC
NA	NA	TRBV7-9	TRBJ2-5	CASGLGVYQETQYF	TGTGCCAGCGGCTTAGGGGTCTACCAAGAGACCCAGTACTTC
NA	NA	TRBV2	TRBJ2-5	CASTSVETQYF	TGTGCCAGCACCTCCGTAGAGACCCAGTACTTC